This T cell receptor beta chain came from a study of blood T cell repertoires in COVID-19 (dated by TCRdb to the early 2020s). With respect to the entire study: Collaborator samples came from the United States, Italy and Spain and covered acute and convalescent phases of COVID-19. Sample metadata almost always included a de-identified subject ID, COVID-19 status, age in years and sex. Where HLA class I and class II types were available, the types were taken from metadata supplied by the sample provider, not from assay-based typing. The samples were drawn from two sources: the first 160 participants of the ongoing ImmuneRACE study, and 1,000 to 1,500 subjects contributed by 6 global collaborators. A freely available public database, intended as a resource for researchers studying the immune response to SARS-CoV-2, is where the repertoires were released. The prospective study material was composed of cDNA or gDNA derived from T cells, B-cell-depleted T cells, or PBMCs. The dataset comprised deeply sampled blood TCRbeta repertoires from subjects exposed to, actively infected with, or recovered from COVID-19. Findings and caveats that apply to the study as a whole: Clinical and demographic metadata were provided uncurated, with the amount varying by source and participant.

With respect to this clone: The specificity of this receptor is unknown. Qualities for individual bases were not recorded, and no much larger clone is one base off.

There are 13 amino acids in the CDR3, from cysteine to phenylalanine inclusive. The sequence is cut down to CDR3 DNA, 39 bases in frame from base 1. Based on the germline V gene, the CDR1 and CDR2 sequences are SGHRS and YFSETQ. Trimming accounts for 4 bases at V and 10 bases at J, while the number of junction bases matched to no gene is 8. TCRbeta CDR3 regions were amplified from genomic DNA by means of the immunoSEQ Assay, a bias-controlled multiplex PCR. The paper's data handling went like this. Nucleated cell counts per sample were estimated from amplification of reference gene primers within the assay. Sequence reads were collapsed and filtered to measure the absolute abundance of every unique TCRbeta CDR3 rearrangement. For each sample, productive Simpson clonality was calculated as the square root of Simpson's diversity index across productive rearrangements. TCRdb mirrors the immuneACCESS table, restricted to in-frame sequences. Some clones are absent from its copies; in checked studies, under half trace to an unresolved V gene, and the reason for the others is unknown. The V and J calls and the clone size are those of that table, but D and trimming were determined from the DNA. The sample table lists tens of thousands of clones, 60% to 85% of them with a count of one. The ten largest clones add up to approximately 5% of the sample.

Collaborating institutions collected whole blood in K2EDTA tubes following their own protocols. For TCRbeta analysis, collaborators shipped samples as frozen whole blood, isolated PBMCs, or DNA extracted from either of those sample types. Sample: peripheral blood. The receptor chain draws on TRBV5-1 and TRBJ2-1, with 7 central nucleotides matching TRBD2. This clonotype originated in a woman older than 75 with active or convalescent COVID-19. The bases are TGCGCCAGCAGCCTGGGCTGGGGGGGAGAGCAGTTCTTC. The encoded protein is CASSLGWGGEQFF.